This entry lists 5 T cell receptor beta chains sequenced from one sample in a study of cytomegalovirus exposure and HLA in healthy donors. The primer mix had 60 Vbeta and 13 Jbeta primers. Clones were sequenced by immunoSEQ multiplex PCR, and TCRdb holds only the in-frame ones, with some missing. The data hold roughly 140,000 clones, with approximately 60% observed a single time. The sample was PBMCs. Receptors originate from a woman in her sixties or seventies in good health and CMV-seropositive.

V usage is TRBV14 and J usage is TRBJ2-3, with D hard to call. This CDR3 spans 11 amino acids. The V gene lost 2 bases and the J gene lost 6 bases, with 3 bases spanning the gap. Looked up from germline, CDR1 is SGHDN and CDR2 is FVKESK. CDR3: CASSQLDTQYF. The CDR3 DNA is TGTGCCAGCAGCCAACTGGATACGCAGTATTTT.

With respect to this clone: The junction shows a germline mismatch at one end, possibly a read error. This chain links TRBV7-9 with TRBJ2-7; TRBD2 agrees at 7 bases. Germline assignment: CDR1 SEHNR and CDR2 FQNEAQ (reference sequence). The CDR3 totals 13 residues. The CDR3, as DNA: TGTGCCAGCAGCTGGGGGGGGAGGGGCGGGCAGGACTTC. Its translation: CASSWGGRGGQDF.

The rearrangement uses TRBV7-2 and TRBJ2-4; D is unresolved. Germline V gene sequence: CDR1 SGHTA, CDR2 FQGNSA. The CDR3 consists of 12 residues. V was pared by 7 bases and J by 2 bases, with 6 bases between. This CDR3 reads CASTGPKNIQYF. As DNA, the CDR3 is TGTGCCAGCACCGGTCCCAAAAACATTCAGTACTTC.

CDR3 coding DNA: TGTGCCACCAGCAGAGCGGGAGTTGAGCAGTTCTTC. Protein product: CATSRAGVEQFF. V gene TRBV15 combines with J gene TRBJ2-1; the D gene is possibly TRBD2 (6 bases). Trimming removed 1 base at V and 9 bases at J, with 7 bases between. The germline CDR1 and CDR2 sequences are LNHNV and YYDKDF (reference sequence). This CDR3 spans 12 amino acids.

This clone was seen a single time. This chain links TRBV7-2 with TRBJ1-2; TRBD1 matches 8 bases. V lost 3 bases and J lost 7; bases outside the gene matches: 13. CDR1 and CDR2 from the germline V gene are SGHTA and FQGNSA. This CDR3 spans 16 amino acids. CDR3 sequence (DNA): TGTGCCAGCAGCTTCGACAGGGGTAGCCCCTCGGCTGGCTACACCTTC. Residues: CASSFDRGSPSAGYTF. Full variable domain (outside the CDR3, taken from reference TRBV7-2 and TRBJ1-2): GAGVSQSPSNKVTEKGKDVELRCDPISGHTALYWYRQSLGQGLEFLIYFQGNSAPDKSGLPSDRFSAERTGGSVSTLTIQRTQQEDSAVYLCASSFDRGSPSAGYTFGSGTRLTVV.